This TCR beta chain was sequenced in a study of identical twins. TCRdb reprocessed the 5' RACE reads with MiXCR, giving one entry per CDR3 protein. The sample lists about 520,000 distinct CDR3 sequences, about 20% occurring once. This CDR3 is 12 amino acids long. Germline V gives CDR1 DFQATT, CDR2 SNEGSKA (reference sequence). J gave up 6 bases and V 4 bases, and 2 bases lay outside the gene matches. A few counts support this clonotype. The same specimen was also included in a second study, on T cells expressing NK-cell markers.

This TCR derives from a woman aged 18-29 years in good health. V gene TRBV20-1 combines with J gene TRBJ1-4; 7 positions agree with TRBD1. Sample: CD4+ T cells sorted from blood. CDR3 amino acids: CSATRGDEKLFF. The CDR3 DNA reads as TGCAGTGCTACCAGGGGGGATGAAAAACTGTTTTTT.